This TCR beta chain was sequenced during a study of cytomegalovirus exposure and HLA in healthy donors (dated by TCRdb to 2017 to 2019). Study-level background: An earlier analysis of some 600 of the donors reported 276 Gb of sequence data and around 110 million unique TCR beta sequences obtained from some 170 million T cells. About 300 gigabases of sequencing data and around 88 million unique TCR sequences made up an early release that covered 500 to 700 HLA-typed donors. The genetic ancestry cluster associated with self-reported Caucasian donors included about 81% of the approximately 400 genotyped donors. The study aimed to test whether signatures of past pathogen exposure could be identified by cataloging public T cell receptors. Using immunosequencing, the study profiled T cell repertoires from 500 to 800 subjects and related those repertoires to cytomegalovirus serostatus. Besides the first cohort of approximately 670 subjects, a separate validation cohort made up of 90 to 150 different subjects was used. To predict cytomegalovirus infection status, the study brought together high-throughput TCR immunosequencing, statistical association of individual TCRs with disease status, and machine learning. A later analysis re-examined previously published TCR beta repertoires from hundreds of donors and added high-resolution HLA genotyping to investigate patterns of TCR occurrence. In the later analysis, no new phenotypic data were used to find candidate immune exposures; instead, reliance was placed on TCR beta sequences and their occurrence across donors. An earlier analysis of approximately 630 of the donors applied high-throughput TCR beta sequencing to assess whether each TCR beta V gene segment acted as functional or pseudogenic. Donor age, sex, ethnicity and CMV serostatus were collected together with the repertoire data. Genome-wide SNP genotypes for about 65% of the 666 donors were used in a later genetic analysis, which treated that subset as a discovery cohort. All discovery cohort repertoires had been generated on a single sequencing platform. HLA typing included class I and class II loci at four-digit resolution. Typing coverage differed by locus: A, B, C, DRB1 and DQB1 were typed in about 620-640 donors, DQA1 in around 500, DPA1 in around 600, and DPB1 in approximately 450. Roughly five DR-DQ haplotypes were handled as single units for association and clustering because linkage in the cohort was strong. Among about 410 genotyped donors of the cohort, an average of approximately 200,000 unique TCR beta nucleotide sequences was sequenced per donor, of which roughly 17% were non-productive.

Details on this clone: Its antigen is currently not known. The input lacks base qualities; no much larger clone sits a single base away.

The library relied on the immunoSEQ multiplex PCR assay. A mixture of 60 forward primers for TCR Vbeta segments and 13 reverse primers for TCR Jbeta segments was used in the multiplex PCR. A multiplex PCR assay on genomic DNA amplified the CDR3 region of rearranged TCR beta genes. The Illumina HiSeq System was used to sequence the amplified TCR beta libraries as 87-base-pair reads. The published analysis was carried out like this. A later analysis counted approximately 74 million unique TCR beta chains across the 650 to 700 repertoires, and roughly 11 million of these chains were shared by at least two donors. To remove PCR and sequencing errors, raw reads were error-corrected and collapsed into unique sequences using a nearest-neighbor algorithm that merged closely related sequences. To assign V, D and J gene segments, CDR3 sequences were aligned to IMGT reference sequences. For a sequence to be retained, a match of at least six nucleotides to both a V gene segment and a J gene segment was required. Rearrangements were classified as productive when the CDR3 lacked stop codons and remained in frame with V and J, and all other rearrangements were classified as non-productive. Following IMGT convention, CDR3 was defined as the stretch from the second conserved V-encoded cysteine to the conserved J-encoded phenylalanine. The earlier analysis of approximately 500 of the donors excluded sequences that lacked an unambiguous match to a single V gene segment. In an earlier analysis of several hundred of the donors, V segments were called functional above 56.7% productive rearrangements and were called segregating when the between-donor standard deviation exceeded 5%. A statistical classification framework was built for diagnosing cytomegalovirus status from the catalog of TCR beta chain sequences. V and J gene assignment, in a later analysis, came from comparing TCR nucleotide sequences with IMGT/GENE-DB human TR gene sequences. In a later analysis, CDR3 sequences and most-parsimonious VDJ recombination scenarios were assigned using the TCRdist pipeline. A later analysis defined each TCR beta chain by its CDR3 amino acid sequence plus V-gene family, and excluded reads lacking a unique V-gene family. To address suspected cross-contamination and a sequencing artifact, a later analysis removed 550 to 750 highly shared, low-generation-probability nucleotide sequences. In a later analysis, a clonal expansion index for each public chain was calculated from normalized within-repertoire ranks of inferred template counts. In a later analysis, generation probabilities were computed with a VDJ recombination model fitted to out-of-frame rearrangements, and the resulting probabilities were checked against IGoR. In a later analysis, TCR-TCR, TCR-HLA and TCR-CMV co-occurrence was scored with hypergeometric tests, and a repertoire-size bias correction was applied to TCR pairs. A later analysis estimated false discovery rates by permuting HLA or CMV assignments 20 times. In a later analysis, co-occurring TCRs were grouped using DBSCAN, and TCRdist sequence similarity was added for clustering within HLA-allele-positive subsets. Co-occurrence clustering excluded repertoires with fewer than 30,000 or more than 120,000 public chains, plus five with anomalous nucleotide sharing. TCRdb mirrors the immuneACCESS table, restricted to in-frame sequences. Some clones are absent from its copies; in checked studies, under half trace to an unresolved V gene, and the reason for the others is unknown. For V, J and clone size, that table is used; D and trimming come from the DNA. In all, the sample holds 90,000 to 100,000 clones, and around 66% of those were seen once. 3.9% of the sample is in the top ten clones.

Overall results and qualifications from the work: Some IMGT-functional V segments, including TRBV6-2 and TRBV6-3, could not be distinguished by the 87-base-pair reads and were therefore excluded. According to a later genetic analysis, donors in an Asian-associated ancestry cluster had fewer N-insertions in productive TCRs than the roughly 670-donor mean. In a later analysis, several top co-occurrence clusters were reported to appear linked to parvovirus B19, influenza, CMV and Epstein-Barr virus. While some public TCRs were present in many individuals, most TCR sequences turned up only very rarely across donors. V-gene and J-gene trimming of TCR beta chains was associated with a missense DCLRE1C variant in a later genetic analysis, and the association was replicated in an independent cohort. Because HLA typing was missing for some donors at each locus, association tests included only the typed subset. The study listed approximately 160 TCR beta chains as associated with cytomegalovirus. An earlier analysis of 587 of the donors showed that most TCR beta V segments appeared in productive rearrangements either about 87% or about 30% of the time, which broadly matched IMGT annotations. Linkage disequilibrium might explain the correlated functional status among segregating V segments, but an unknown experimental factor could not be ruled out. Strong co-occurrence of HLA alleles, especially DR and DQ, made assigning TCR associations to individual alleles difficult. In vitro tests confirmed that a few of the cytomegalovirus-associated TCR beta chains recognize cytomegalovirus antigens. The earlier analysis of some 560 of the donors excluded roughly 17 rarely observed V segments, including chromosome 9 orphons, because counts were too low. A further reported finding was that TCR beta sequences accurately predicted the HLA-A and HLA-B alleles for most subjects in the first cohort. A cluster of highly shared sequence variants was judged likely to represent a technical artifact of the sequencing pipeline. The authors suggested that the approach could potentially be generalized to other disease states and immunological phenotypes. In a later analysis, the rate of TCR association differed among HLA loci, with DRB1 alleles having the most associated TCRs and HLA-C alleles having the fewest. Compared with equally common non-associated chains, HLA-associated TCR beta chains in a later analysis were more clonally expanded and had lower generation probabilities. At a false discovery rate of 0.05, a later analysis linked approximately 18,000 TCR beta sequences to specific HLA alleles. In a later analysis, most CMV-associated TCR beta chains were found to appear HLA-restricted, with HLA associations seemingly driven largely by CMV exposure. Immune exposure information for the cohort was limited to CMV serostatus. This cohort had only TCR beta chains sequenced, and the lack of alpha or paired-chain data limited which features could be detected. In both the original and validation cohorts, the classifier was reported to diagnose cytomegalovirus status with high specificity and sensitivity. The presence/absence analyses assumed that sequencing depth was roughly uniform across donors, and that assumption may not be true.

In total, fewer than 750 healthy bone marrow donors made up the cohort. All cohort members were sampled while nominally healthy, although unrecorded immune exposures were likely present. The donor tested CMV seronegative, placing the donor among the 350 to 400 seronegative members of the cohort. Every donor gave a peripheral blood sample, and the peripheral blood mononuclear cells from that sample were used for TCR beta sequencing. The Qiagen DNeasy Blood Extraction Kit was used to extract genomic DNA from the blood cell samples. V ends up 2 bases short and J 5 bases short, with an unmatched junction base count of 20. CDR1 SGHVS and CDR2 FQNEAQ are derived from the germline V gene. The CDR3, cysteine through phenylalanine, is 19 amino acids long. Solely the CDR3 DNA is kept, with 57 bases framed from the first base.

This TCR derives from a man younger than 40 in good health and CMV-seronegative. Material: PBMCs. The sequence joins TRBV7-8 to TRBJ2-7; a stretch of 8 junction bases matches TRBD2. The nucleotide sequence is given as TGTGCCAGCAGCTTACCTTCTGTCAGGCGAGCGGGAGTTGTCGACGAGCAGTACTTC. The translation is CASSLPSVRRAGVVDEQYF.